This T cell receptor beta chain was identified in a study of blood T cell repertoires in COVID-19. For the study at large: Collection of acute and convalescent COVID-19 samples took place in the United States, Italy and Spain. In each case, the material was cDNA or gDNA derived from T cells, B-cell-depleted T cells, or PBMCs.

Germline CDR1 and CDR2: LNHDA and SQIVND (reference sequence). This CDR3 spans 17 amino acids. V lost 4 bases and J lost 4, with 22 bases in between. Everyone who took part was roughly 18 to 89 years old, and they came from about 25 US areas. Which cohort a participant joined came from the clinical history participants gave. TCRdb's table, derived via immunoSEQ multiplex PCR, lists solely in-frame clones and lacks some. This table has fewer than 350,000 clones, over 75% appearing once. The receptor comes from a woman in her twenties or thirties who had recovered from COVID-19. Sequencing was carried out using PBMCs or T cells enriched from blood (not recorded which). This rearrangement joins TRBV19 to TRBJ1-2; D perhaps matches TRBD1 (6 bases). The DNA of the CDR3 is TGTGCCAGTAGTAGATTCGGGGGGGGCCTAGAAATCTATGGCTACACCTTC. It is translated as CASSRFGGGLEIYGYTF. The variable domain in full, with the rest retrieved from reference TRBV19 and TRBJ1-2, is DGGITQSPKYLFRKEGQNVTLSCEQNLNHDAMYWYRQDPGQGLRLIYYSQIVNDFQKGDIAEGYSVSREKKESFPLTVTSAQKNPTAFYLCASSRFGGGLEIYGYTFGSGTRLTVV.